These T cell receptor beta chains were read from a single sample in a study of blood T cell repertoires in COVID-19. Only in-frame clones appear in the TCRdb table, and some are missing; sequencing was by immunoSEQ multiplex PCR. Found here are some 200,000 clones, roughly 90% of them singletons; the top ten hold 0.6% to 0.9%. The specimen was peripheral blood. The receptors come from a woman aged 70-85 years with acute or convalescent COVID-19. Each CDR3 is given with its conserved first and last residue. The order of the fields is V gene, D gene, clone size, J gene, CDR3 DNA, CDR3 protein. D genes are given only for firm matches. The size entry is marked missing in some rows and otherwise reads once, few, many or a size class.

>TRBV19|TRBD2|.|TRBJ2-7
TGTGCCAGCCGGACTAGCGGGACCTACGAGCAGTACTTC
CASRTSGTYEQYF
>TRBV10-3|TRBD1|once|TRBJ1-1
TGTGCCATCAGTGAGCCTCACCGGGACAGGGGAAACGCTGAAGCTTTCTTT
CAISEPHRDRGNAEAFF
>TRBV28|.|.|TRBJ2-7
TGTGCCAGCAGTTTAGTCCAGGGCCGAACCATCCCCTACGAGCAGTACTTC
CASSLVQGRTIPYEQYF
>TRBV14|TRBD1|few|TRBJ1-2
TGTGCCAGCAGCTCTCGACAGGGACAAAGATATGGCTACACCTTC
CASSSRQGQRYGYTF
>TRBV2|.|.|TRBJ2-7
TGTGCCAGCGGCAGACTCTACGAGCAGTACTTC
CASGRLYEQYF
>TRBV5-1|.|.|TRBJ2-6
TGCGCCAGCTTCCCCCGGGGGGCCGGGGCCAACGTCCTGACTTTC
CASFPRGAGANVLTF
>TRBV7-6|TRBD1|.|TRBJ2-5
TGTGCCAGCAGCCCCGGACAGGGACAAGAGACCCAGTACTTC
CASSPGQGQETQYF
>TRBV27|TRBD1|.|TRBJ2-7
TGTGCCAGCAGTCACCGGACAGGGCCGTCCTACGAGCAGTACTTC
CASSHRTGPSYEQYF
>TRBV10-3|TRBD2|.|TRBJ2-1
TGTGCCATCAGTGCGAGCGGGGGCGGAAATGAGCAGTTCTTC
CAISASGGGNEQFF
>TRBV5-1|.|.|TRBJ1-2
TGCGCCAGCAGCTTGGGCGGCAGCCCACTCTATGGCTACACCTTC
CASSLGGSPLYGYTF
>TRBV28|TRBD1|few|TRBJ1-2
TGTGCCAGCAGACAAGGGGGCCAGGCGTATCACCTTAACTATGGCTACACCTTC
CASRQGGQAYHLNYGYTF
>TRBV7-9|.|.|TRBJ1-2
TGTGCCAGCAGCAATGCGGAGGGGCCCGTCTACACCTTC
CASSNAEGPVYTF
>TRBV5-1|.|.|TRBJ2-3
TGCGCCAGCAGCTTGTCCCCTAGTACCGGGTCAGATACGCAGTATTTT
CASSLSPSTGSDTQYF
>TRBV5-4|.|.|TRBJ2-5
TGTGCCAGCAGCCCCGGGGGGGACAGACAAGAGACCCAGTACTTC
CASSPGGDRQETQYF
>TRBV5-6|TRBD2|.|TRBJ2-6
TGTGCCAGCAGCCGGGAGGTCTCTGGGGCCAACGTCCTGACTTTC
CASSREVSGANVLTF
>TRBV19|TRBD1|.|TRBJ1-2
TGTGCCAGTAGTCCGGAAGGGGGCATTGGCTACACCTTC
CASSPEGGIGYTF
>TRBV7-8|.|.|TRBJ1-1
TGTGCCAGCAGCTTAAGAGGGAGAGGCGGCGAAGCTTTCTTT
CASSLRGRGGEAFF
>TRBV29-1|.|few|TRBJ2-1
TGCAGCGCATCGTACAATGAGCAGTTCTTC
CSASYNEQFF
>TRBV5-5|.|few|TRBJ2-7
TGTGCCAGCAGCACGGACAGCTACGAGCAGTACTTC
CASSTDSYEQYF
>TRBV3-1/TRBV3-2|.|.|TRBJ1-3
TGTGCCAGCAGCCTTCCCTCCGGCTCTGGAAACACCATATATTTT
CASSLPSGSGNTIYF
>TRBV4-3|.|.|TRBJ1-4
TGCGCCAGCAGCCAAGATGAAAGCAGGGGATATCGAAAACTGTTTTTT
CASSQDESRGYRKLFF
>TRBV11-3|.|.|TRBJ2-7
TGTGCCACAGGCCCGAGCTCCTACGAGCAGTACTTC
CATGPSSYEQYF
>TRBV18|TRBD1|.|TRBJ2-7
TGTGCCAGCTCACCCCTAGGGACAGGCTCCTACGAGCAGTACTTC
CASSPLGTGSYEQYF
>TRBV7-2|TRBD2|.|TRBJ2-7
TGTGCCAGCAGCGCTAGCGGGAGGTCCCACGAGCAGTACTTC
CASSASGRSHEQYF
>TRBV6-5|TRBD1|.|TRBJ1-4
TGTGCCAGCAGTCGACAGGGGGGGAGTAATGAAAAACTGTTTTTT
CASSRQGGSNEKLFF
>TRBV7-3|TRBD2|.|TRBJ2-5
TGTGCCAGCAGCTTAACACGAAGGACTAGCGGAGAAGAGACCCAGTACTTC
CASSLTRRTSGEETQYF
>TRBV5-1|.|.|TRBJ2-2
TGCGCCAGCAGCTCAGGGGTATCAGCGAACACCGGGGAGCTGTTTTTT
CASSSGVSANTGELFF
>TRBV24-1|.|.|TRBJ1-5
TGTGCCACCAGTGATATCGGGGATCAGCCCCAGCATTTT
CATSDIGDQPQHF
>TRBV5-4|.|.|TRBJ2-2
TGTGCCAGCAGCTTTGAGAGGCCCAACACCGGGGAGCTGTTTTTT
CASSFERPNTGELFF
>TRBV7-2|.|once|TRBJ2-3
TGTGCCAGCACCAAGGGGCTGAGCACAGATACGCAGTATTTT
CASTKGLSTDTQYF
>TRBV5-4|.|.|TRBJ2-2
TGTGCCAGCAGCTTGGGGCTGGGAGGGAACACCGGGGAGCTGTTTTTT
CASSLGLGGNTGELFF
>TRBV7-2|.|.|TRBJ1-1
TGTGCCAGCAGCTTACAGAGGTGGGGGGGGACTGAAGCTTTCTTT
CASSLQRWGGTEAFF
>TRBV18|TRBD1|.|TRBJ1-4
TGTGCCAGCTCACCGGACAGGCCAACTAATGAAAAACTGTTTTTT
CASSPDRPTNEKLFF
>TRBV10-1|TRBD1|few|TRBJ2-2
TGCGCCAGTAGACAGGGGTGGAACACCGGGGAGCTGTTTTTT
CASRQGWNTGELFF
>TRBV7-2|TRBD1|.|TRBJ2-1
TGTGCCAGCAGCCTAGGGGGACAGGGACACAATGAGCAGTTCTTC
CASSLGGQGHNEQFF
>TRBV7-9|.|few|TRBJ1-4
TGTGCCAGCAGCCCGGGTCTTGCAACTAATGAAAAACTGTTTTTT
CASSPGLATNEKLFF
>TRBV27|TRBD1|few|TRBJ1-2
TGTGCCAGCAGTCCACTACAGGGGGGCTATGGCTACACCTTC
CASSPLQGGYGYTF
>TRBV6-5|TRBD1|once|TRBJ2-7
TGTGCCAGCAGTAGACCCGGGACAGGATCCTACGAGCAGTACTTC
CASSRPGTGSYEQYF
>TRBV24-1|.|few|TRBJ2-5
TGTGCCACGTCCACTCCGTCTTTCGGGGTCCAAGAGACCCAGTACTTC
CATSTPSFGVQETQYF
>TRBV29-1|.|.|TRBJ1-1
TGCAGCGTTGACCCGTTCGCTTTCTTT
CSVDPFAFF
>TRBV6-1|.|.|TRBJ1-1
TGTGCCAGCACCTACGGCCGGGGAAAAGCTACTGAAGCTTTCTTT
CASTYGRGKATEAFF
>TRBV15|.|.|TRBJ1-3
TGTGCCACCAGCAGAGATCGAGGGAGAGGAAACACCATATATTTT
CATSRDRGRGNTIYF
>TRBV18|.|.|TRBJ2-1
TGTGCCAGCTCACCACCGCCGGTCCTCTACAATGAGCAGTTCTTC
CASSPPPVLYNEQFF
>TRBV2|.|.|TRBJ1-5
TGTGCCAGCAGTCACAGGTCCGCGAGCAATCAGCCCCAGCATTTT
CASSHRSASNQPQHF